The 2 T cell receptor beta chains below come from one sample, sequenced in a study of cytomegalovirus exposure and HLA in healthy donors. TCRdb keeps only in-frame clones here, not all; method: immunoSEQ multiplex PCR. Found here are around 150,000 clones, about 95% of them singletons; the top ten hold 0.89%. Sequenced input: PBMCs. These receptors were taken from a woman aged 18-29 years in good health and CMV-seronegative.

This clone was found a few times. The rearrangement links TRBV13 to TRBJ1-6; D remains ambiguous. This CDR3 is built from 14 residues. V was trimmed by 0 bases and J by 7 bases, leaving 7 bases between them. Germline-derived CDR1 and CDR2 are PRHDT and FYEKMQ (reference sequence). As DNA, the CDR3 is TGTGCCAGCAGCTTAGGGGCCGGGAATTCACCCCTCCACTTT. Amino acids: CASSLGAGNSPLHF.

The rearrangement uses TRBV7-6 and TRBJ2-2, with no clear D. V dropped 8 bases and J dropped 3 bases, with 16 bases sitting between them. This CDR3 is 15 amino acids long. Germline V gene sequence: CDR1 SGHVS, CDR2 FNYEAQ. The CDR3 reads CASRVRDTDTGELFF. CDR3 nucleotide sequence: TGTGCCAGCCGCGTTAGAGACACAGACACCGGGGAGCTGTTTTTT.